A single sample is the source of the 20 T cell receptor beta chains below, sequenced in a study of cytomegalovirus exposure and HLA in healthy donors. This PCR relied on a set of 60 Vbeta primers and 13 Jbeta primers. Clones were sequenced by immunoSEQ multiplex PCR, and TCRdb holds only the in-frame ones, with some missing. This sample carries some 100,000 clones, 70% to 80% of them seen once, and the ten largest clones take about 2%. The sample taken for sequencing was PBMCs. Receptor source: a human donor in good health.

The CDR3 bases are TGTGCCAGCAGTTTGGGAGGGAGCGCCAAAAACATTCAGTACTTC. Encoded protein: CASSLGGSAKNIQYF. The V gene is TRBV28, the J gene TRBJ2-4; the match to TRBD2 covers 7 bases. From germline, CDR1 is MDHEN and CDR2 SYDVKM. There are 15 residues in the CDR3. J was trimmed by 1 base and V by 3 bases; bases with no gene match: 3. The full variable domain, in which reference TRBV28 and TRBJ2-4 provide the parts outside the CDR3, is DVKVTQSSRYLVKRTGEKVFLECVQDMDHENMFWYRQDPGLGLRLIYFSYDVKMKEKGDIPEGYSVSREKKERFSLILESASTNQTSMYLCASSLGGSAKNIQYFGAGTRLSVL.

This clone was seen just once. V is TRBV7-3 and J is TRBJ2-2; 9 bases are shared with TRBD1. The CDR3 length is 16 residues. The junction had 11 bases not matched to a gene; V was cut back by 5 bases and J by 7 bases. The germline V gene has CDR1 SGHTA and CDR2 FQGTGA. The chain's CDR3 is CASSPATGGAGGELFF. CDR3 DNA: TGTGCCAGCAGCCCAGCCACAGGGGGCGCGGGCGGGGAGCTGTTTTTT.

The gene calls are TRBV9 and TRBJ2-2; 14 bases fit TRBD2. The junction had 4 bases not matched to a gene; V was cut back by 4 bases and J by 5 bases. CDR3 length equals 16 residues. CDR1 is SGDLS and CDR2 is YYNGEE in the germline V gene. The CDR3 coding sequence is TGTGCCAGCAGCACGGGACTAGCGGGGGATACCGGGGAGCTGTTTTTT. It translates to CASSTGLAGDTGELFF.

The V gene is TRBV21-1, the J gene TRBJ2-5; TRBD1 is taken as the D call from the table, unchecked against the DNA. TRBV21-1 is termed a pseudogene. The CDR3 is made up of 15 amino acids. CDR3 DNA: TGTGCCAGCAGCGGTAAAGGCAGGGGAGAGGAGACCCAGTACTTC. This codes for CASSGKGRGEETQYF.

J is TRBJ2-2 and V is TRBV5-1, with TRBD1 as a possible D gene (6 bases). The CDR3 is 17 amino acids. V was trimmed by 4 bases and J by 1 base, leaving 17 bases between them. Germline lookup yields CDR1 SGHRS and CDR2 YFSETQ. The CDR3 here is CASSPRPDSRNTGELFF. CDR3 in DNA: TGCGCCAGCAGCCCGCGCCCGGACAGCAGGAACACCGGGGAGCTGTTTTTT.

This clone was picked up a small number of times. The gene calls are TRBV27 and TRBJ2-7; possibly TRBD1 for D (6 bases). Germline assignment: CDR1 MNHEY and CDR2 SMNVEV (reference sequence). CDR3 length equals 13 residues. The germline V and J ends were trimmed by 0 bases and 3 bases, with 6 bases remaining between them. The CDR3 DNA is TGTGCCAGCAGTTTATCGGACAGCTACGAGCAGTACTTC. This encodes CASSLSDSYEQYF.

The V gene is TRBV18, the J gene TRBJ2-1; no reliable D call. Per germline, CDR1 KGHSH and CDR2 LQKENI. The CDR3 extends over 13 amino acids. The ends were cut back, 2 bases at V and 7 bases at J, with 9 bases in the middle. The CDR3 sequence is CASSPTQRNEQFF. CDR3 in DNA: TGTGCCAGCTCACCAACCCAACGGAATGAGCAGTTCTTC.

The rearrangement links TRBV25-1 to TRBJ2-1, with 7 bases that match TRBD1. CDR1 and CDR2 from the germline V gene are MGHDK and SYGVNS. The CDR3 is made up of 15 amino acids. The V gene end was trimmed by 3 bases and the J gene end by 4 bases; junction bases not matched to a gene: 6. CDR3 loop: CASSEYRGFYNEQFF. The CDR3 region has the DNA TGTGCCAGCAGTGAGTACAGGGGATTTTACAATGAGCAGTTCTTC.

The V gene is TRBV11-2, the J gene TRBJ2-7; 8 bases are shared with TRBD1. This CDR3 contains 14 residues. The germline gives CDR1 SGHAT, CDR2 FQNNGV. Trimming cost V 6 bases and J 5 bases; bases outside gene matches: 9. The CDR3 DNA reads TGTGCCAGCAGGAACCTGGACAGGGTGCACGAGCAGTACTTC. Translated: CASRNLDRVHEQYF. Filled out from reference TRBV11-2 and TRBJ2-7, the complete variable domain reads EAGVAQSPRYKIIEKRQSVAFWCNPISGHATLYWYQQILGQGPKLLIQFQNNGVVDDSQLPKDRFSAERLKGVDSTLKIQPAKLEDSAVYLCASRNLDRVHEQYFGPGTRLTVT.

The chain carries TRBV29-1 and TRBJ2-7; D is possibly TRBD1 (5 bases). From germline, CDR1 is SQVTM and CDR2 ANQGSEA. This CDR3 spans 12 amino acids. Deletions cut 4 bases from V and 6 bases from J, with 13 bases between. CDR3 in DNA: TGCAGCGTTGGGATAGTTCAGGGCGAGCAGTACTTC. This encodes CSVGIVQGEQYF.

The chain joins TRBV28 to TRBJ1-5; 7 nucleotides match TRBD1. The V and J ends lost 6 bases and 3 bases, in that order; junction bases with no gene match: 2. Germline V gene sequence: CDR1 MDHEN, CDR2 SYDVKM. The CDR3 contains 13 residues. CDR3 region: CASRTGTNQPQHF. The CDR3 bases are TGTGCCAGCAGGACAGGGACCAATCAGCCCCAGCATTTT.

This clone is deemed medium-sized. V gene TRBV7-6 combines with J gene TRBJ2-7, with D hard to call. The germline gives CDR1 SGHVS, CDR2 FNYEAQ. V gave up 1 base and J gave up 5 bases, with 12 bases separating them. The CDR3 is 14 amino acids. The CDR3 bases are TGTGCCAGCAGCTTAGGCGAGTCCGCTCACGAGCAGTACTTC. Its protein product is CASSLGESAHEQYF. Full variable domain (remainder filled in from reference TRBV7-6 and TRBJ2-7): GAGVSQSPRYKVTKRGQDVALRCDPISGHVSLYWYRQALGQGPEFLTYFNYEAQQDKSGLPNDRFSAERPEGSISTLTIQRTEQRDSAMYRCASSLGESAHEQYFGPGTRLTVT.

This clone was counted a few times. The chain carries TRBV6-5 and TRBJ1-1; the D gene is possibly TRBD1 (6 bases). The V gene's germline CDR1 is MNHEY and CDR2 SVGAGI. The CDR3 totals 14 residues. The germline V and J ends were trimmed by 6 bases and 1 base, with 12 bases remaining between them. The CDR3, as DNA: TGTGCCAGCAGCGTGACAGGCAGGAACACTGAAGCTTTCTTT. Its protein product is CASSVTGRNTEAFF.

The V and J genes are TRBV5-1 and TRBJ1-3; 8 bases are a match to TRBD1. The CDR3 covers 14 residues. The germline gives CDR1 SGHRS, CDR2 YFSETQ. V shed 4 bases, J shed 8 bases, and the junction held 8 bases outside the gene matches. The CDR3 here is CASSPFTGGDTIYF. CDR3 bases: TGCGCCAGCAGCCCCTTTACAGGGGGAGACACCATATATTTT.

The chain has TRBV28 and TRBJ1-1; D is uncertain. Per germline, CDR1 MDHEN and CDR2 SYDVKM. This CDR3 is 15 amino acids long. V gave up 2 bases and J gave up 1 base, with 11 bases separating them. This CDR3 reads CASSLVTTKNTEAFF. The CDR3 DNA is TGTGCCAGCAGTTTAGTCACAACAAAGAACACTGAAGCTTTCTTT.

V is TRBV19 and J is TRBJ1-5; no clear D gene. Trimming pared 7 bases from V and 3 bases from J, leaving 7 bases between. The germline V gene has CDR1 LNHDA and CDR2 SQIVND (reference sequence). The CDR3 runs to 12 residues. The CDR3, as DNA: TGTGCCAGTACAAAAAACAATCAGCCCCAGCATTTT. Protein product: CASTKNNQPQHF.

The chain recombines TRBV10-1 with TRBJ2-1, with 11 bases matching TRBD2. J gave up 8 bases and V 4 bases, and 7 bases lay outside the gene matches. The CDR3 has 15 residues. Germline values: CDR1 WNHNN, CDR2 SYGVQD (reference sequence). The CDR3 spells CASSGSGRASDEQFF. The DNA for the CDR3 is TGCGCCAGCAGTGGTAGCGGGAGGGCCTCGGATGAGCAGTTCTTC.

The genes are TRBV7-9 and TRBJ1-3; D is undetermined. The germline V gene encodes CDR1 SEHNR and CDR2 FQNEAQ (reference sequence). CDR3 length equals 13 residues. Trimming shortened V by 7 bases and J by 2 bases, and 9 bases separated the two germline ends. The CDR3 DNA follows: TGTGCCAGCATAGGCAGGACTGGAAACACCATATATTTT. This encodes CASIGRTGNTIYF. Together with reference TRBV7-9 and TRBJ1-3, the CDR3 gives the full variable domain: DTGVSQNPRHKITKRGQNVTFRCDPISEHNRLYWYRQTLGQGPEFLTYFQNEAQLEKSRLLSDRFSAERPKGSFSTLEIQRTEQGDSAMYLCASIGRTGNTIYFGEGSWLTVV.

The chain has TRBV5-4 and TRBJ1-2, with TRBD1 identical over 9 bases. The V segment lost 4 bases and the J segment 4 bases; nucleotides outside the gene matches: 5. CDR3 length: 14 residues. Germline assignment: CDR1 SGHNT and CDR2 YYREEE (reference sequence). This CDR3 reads CASSVTGGSYGYTF. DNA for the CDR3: TGTGCCAGCAGCGTGACAGGGGGTTCCTATGGCTACACCTTC. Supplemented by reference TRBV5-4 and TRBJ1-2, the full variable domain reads ETGVTQSPTHLIKTRGQQVTLRCSSQSGHNTVSWYQQALGQGPQFIFQYYREEENGRGNFPPRFSGLQFPNYSSELNVNALELDDSALYLCASSVTGGSYGYTFGSGTRLTVV.

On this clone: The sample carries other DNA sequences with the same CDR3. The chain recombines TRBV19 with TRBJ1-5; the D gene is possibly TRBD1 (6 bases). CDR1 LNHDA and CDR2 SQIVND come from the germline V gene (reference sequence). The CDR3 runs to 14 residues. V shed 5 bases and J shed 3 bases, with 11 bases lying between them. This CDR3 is CASSSQGYNQPQHF. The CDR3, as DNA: TGTGCCAGTAGTTCACAGGGTTACAATCAGCCCCAGCATTTT.